The T cell receptor beta chain under discussion was sequenced for a study of T cells in Graves' hyperthyroidism and ophthalmopathy. Looking at the study overall: Peripheral blood was taken when the disease was first diagnosed, before any treatment began. Whole-study findings and limits: Blood also carried most thyroid clonotypes expanded above 0.001.

Amplified TCR beta CDR3 regions derived from RNA transcripts. The study used the HTBI primer set for a first-round RT-PCR of the TCR CDR3. Each CDR3 protein gets one entry after TCRdb re-called the multiplex PCR reads with MiXCR. The sample includes roughly 280,000 distinct CDR3 sequences, roughly 22% of them seen just once. Trimming left V 4 bases short and J 1 base short, with 19 bases between. The length of the CDR3 is 17 residues. Germline V gene data show CDR1 as DFQATT and CDR2 as SNEGSKA (reference sequence). Uncontrolled infection, other autoimmune disease, pregnancy or lactation disqualified patients from enrolment. The PBMCs had their origin in 7.5 to 10 ml of fresh peripheral blood. This clonotype occurred a few times. As yet, its antigen is unknown.

The source is a man aged 30 to 45 with Graves' ophthalmopathy. The J gene is TRBJ2-2, the V gene TRBV20-1, with D maybe TRBD2 (5 bases). The sequenced sample was blood. CDR3 in amino acids: CSAINPIGGLNTGELFF. CDR3 DNA sequence: TGCAGTGCTATAAATCCGATCGGCGGGCTGAACACCGGGGAGCTGTTTTTT.